Following are 22 T cell receptor beta chains from one sample sequenced in a study of T cells after posttransplantation cyclophosphamide. A marrow graft followed busulfan-fludarabine conditioning, with cyclophosphamide on days +3 and +4. Profiling relied on immunoSEQ multiplex PCR, and the TCRdb table lists in-frame clones only, not all of them. In the table there are about 10,000 clones, approximately 82% of which are singletons. The sequenced sample was PBMCs, obtained just over 1,900 days after a stem cell transplant with posttransplant cyclophosphamide. Source of these receptors: a female patient aged 40-49 years who received an allogeneic stem cell transplant from a related donor, was CMV-positive, and had no GVHD. Among the T cells, some may be from the graft donor.

The chain carries TRBV9 and TRBJ1-6, with TRBD1 as a possible D gene (6 bases). The CDR3 is 17 residues long. V shed 2 bases and J shed 9 bases, with 21 bases lying between them. Germline assignment: CDR1 SGDLS and CDR2 YYNGEE. DNA for the CDR3: TGTGCCAGCAGCGTCGGAAGCGGACAGTCAGAAGGTTCACCCCTCCACTTT. Protein sequence: CASSVGSGQSEGSPLHF.

CDR3 nucleotide sequence: TGCGCCAGCAGCTTGGTTCAGGGGGTTCTTCCGGCTACCGGGGAGCTGTTTTTT. The encoded protein is CASSLVQGVLPATGELFF. The chain links TRBV5-1 to TRBJ2-2, with 7 positions matching TRBD1. Germline CDR1 is SGHRS and CDR2 is YFSETQ. This CDR3 spans 18 amino acids. The V gene end was trimmed by 0 bases and the J gene end by 5 bases; junction bases not matched to a gene: 13.

This chain connects TRBV5-1 to TRBJ1-4; 7 bases map to TRBD1. Germline-derived CDR1 and CDR2 are SGHRS and YFSETQ. This CDR3 has 14 amino acids. The J segment lost 10 bases and the V segment lost 0 bases, leaving 6 bases of the junction unmatched. This CDR3 reads CASSLEQGSVKLFF. DNA for the CDR3: TGCGCCAGCAGCTTGGAACAGGGGTCCGTAAAACTGTTTTTT. The complete variable domain, with remaining parts taken from reference TRBV5-1 and TRBJ1-4, reads KAGVTQTPRYLIKTRGQQVTLSCSPISGHRSVSWYQQTPGQGLQFLFEYFSETQRNKGNFPGRFSGRQFSNSRSEMNVSTLELGDSALYLCASSLEQGSVKLFFGSGTQLSVL.

The chain employs TRBV6-1 and TRBJ2-5; no definite D call. The CDR3 length is 15 residues. Trimming pared 3 bases from V and 3 bases from J, leaving 14 bases between. Per germline, CDR1 MNHNS and CDR2 SASEGT. CDR3 DNA: TGTGCCAGCAGTGAGGGCAGGTATACTGAAGAGACCCAGTACTTC. Translating it yields CASSEGRYTEETQYF.

This clone was seen more than once but under ten times. V gene TRBV4-1 combines with J gene TRBJ1-1; no clear D gene. The V end was cut by 5 bases, the J end by 0 bases, with 7 bases between. The CDR3 is 13 residues long. Germline values: CDR1 MGHRA, CDR2 YSYEKL. CDR3 sequence reads: CASSTNLNTEAFF. CDR3 coding DNA: TGCGCCAGCAGCACCAACTTGAACACTGAAGCTTTCTTT.

The V gene is TRBV19, the J gene TRBJ1-1, with 7 bases matching TRBD1. This CDR3 region has 13 residues. J gave up 4 bases and V 6 bases, and 5 bases lay outside the gene matches. Germline assignment: CDR1 LNHDA and CDR2 SQIVND (reference sequence). The CDR3 nucleotides read TGTGCCAGTAGGAGTGACAGGGCCACTGAAGCTTTCTTT. Translating it yields CASRSDRATEAFF.

The chain is built from TRBV7-2 and TRBJ2-2; D not certain. CDR3 size: 14 residues. Germline CDR1 reads SGHTA; CDR2 reads FQGNSA. V was clipped by 5 bases and J by 5 bases, with 12 bases between them. The CDR3 protein is CASSPGLRTGELFF. CDR3 sequence (DNA): TGTGCCAGCAGCCCGGGTTTGAGGACCGGGGAGCTGTTTTTT. Variable domain in full (rest from reference TRBV7-2 and TRBJ2-2): GAGVSQSPSNKVTEKGKDVELRCDPISGHTALYWYRQSLGQGLEFLIYFQGNSAPDKSGLPSDRFSAERTGGSVSTLTIQRTQQEDSAVYLCASSPGLRTGELFFGEGSRLTVL.

The V call is TRBV6-5, the J call TRBJ1-2; TRBD1 aligns across 9 bases. Losses at the gene ends were 6 bases for V and 6 bases for J; bases not matched to a gene: 5. There are 13 residues in the CDR3. Germline loops: CDR1 MNHEY, CDR2 SVGAGI. The CDR3 region has the DNA TGTGCCAGCAGCTGGGACAGGGAAAATGGCTACACCTTC. It is translated as CASSWDRENGYTF.

V usage is TRBV27 and J usage is TRBJ1-5; no firm D call. CDR3 length equals 14 residues. Germline V gene data show CDR1 as MNHEY and CDR2 as SMNVEV (reference sequence). V gave up 6 bases and J gave up 1 base, with 10 bases separating them. For the CDR3, the DNA is TGTGCCAGCAGAAAGGGAGGCAGCAATCAGCCCCAGCATTTT. Translating it yields CASRKGGSNQPQHF.

The chain uses TRBV5-1 and TRBJ1-4; tentative D call: TRBD1 (6 bases). The CDR3 runs 14 residues. CDR1 is SGHRS, CDR2 YFSETQ, per germline. V was trimmed by 0 bases and J by 6 bases, leaving 9 bases between them. CDR3 bases: TGCGCCAGCAGCTTGGCGTCAGGGGATGAAAAACTGTTTTTT. Protein product: CASSLASGDEKLFF.

This chain connects TRBV5-1 to TRBJ1-2, with 8 bases aligning to TRBD1. The germline V gene has CDR1 SGHRS and CDR2 YFSETQ. With 3 bases clipped from V and 5 bases from J, the junction kept 9 bases outside the gene matches. The CDR3 has 15 amino acids. CDR3 in DNA: TGCGCCAGCAGCTCATCAGGGGGCGCAACATATGGCTACACCTTC. Amino acids: CASSSSGGATYGYTF.

For this clone: At one boundary the junction diverges from the germline segment, which might be a read error. The chain links TRBV7-7 to TRBJ2-5; 8 bases are a match to TRBD2. The germline V gene encodes CDR1 SSHAT and CDR2 FNYEAQ (reference sequence). The CDR3 is 15 amino acids. The CDR3 loop is CASSRGGQEQETQYF. CDR3 DNA sequence: TGTGCTAGCAGCCGGGGGGGGCAAGAACAAGAGACCCAGTACTTC. Variable domain in full (rest from reference TRBV7-7 and TRBJ2-5): GAGVSQSPRYKVTKRGQDVTLRCDPISSHATLYWYQQALGQGPEFLTYFNYEAQPDKSGLPSDRFSAERPEGSISTLTIQRTEQRDSAMYRCASSRGGQEQETQYFGPGTRLLVL.

Regarding this clone: Relative to the germline gene, one junction end is altered; a read error may explain this. V is TRBV5-4 and J is TRBJ2-3, with D perhaps matching TRBD1 (6 bases). The V gene's germline CDR1 is SGHNT and CDR2 YYREEE (reference sequence). The CDR3 runs 15 residues. In DNA, the CDR3 is TGTGCCAGCAGTTTGGCGGACAGCCTCACAGATACGCAGTATTTT. Translation gives CASSLADSLTDTQYF.

This clone was seen a few times. In DNA form, the CDR3 reads TGTGCCAGCAGCCCTGGGACACCATACGAGCAGTACTTC. The encoded protein is CASSPGTPYEQYF. The chain uses TRBV7-2 and TRBJ2-7, with a weak D call TRBD1 (6 bases). With 5 bases removed from V and 4 bases from J, the gap between germline ends came to 12 bases. The CDR3 loop spans 13 amino acids. Per germline, CDR1 SGHTA and CDR2 FQGNSA.

The CDR3 here is CASSIQTGLSNQPQHF. CDR3 DNA: TGTGCCAGTAGTATTCAGACAGGGTTGAGCAATCAGCCCCAGCATTTT. V is TRBV19 and J is TRBJ1-5; 7 positions match TRBD1. From germline, CDR1 is LNHDA and CDR2 SQIVND (reference sequence). Trimming cost V 3 bases and J 1 base; bases outside gene matches: 6. The CDR3 covers 16 residues. Combining the CDR3 with reference TRBV19 and TRBJ1-5 gives the whole variable domain DGGITQSPKYLFRKEGQNVTLSCEQNLNHDAMYWYRQDPGQGLRLIYYSQIVNDFQKGDIAEGYSVSREKKESFPLTVTSAQKNPTAFYLCASSIQTGLSNQPQHFGDGTRLSIL.

This rearrangement joins TRBV15 to TRBJ1-5, with no clear D. CDR3 length equals 15 residues. In germline, CDR1 is LNHNV, CDR2 YYDKDF (reference sequence). The V and J ends lost 1 base and 4 bases respectively, with 11 bases between them. This CDR3 reads CATSRGTVLNQPQHF. CDR3 coding DNA: TGTGCCACCAGCAGAGGAACAGTACTTAATCAGCCCCAGCATTTT.

This clone has a single count. The V call is TRBV4-3, the J call TRBJ2-5; no reliable D call. Trimming removed 2 bases at V and 2 bases at J, with 9 bases between. Germline CDR1 LGHNA, CDR2 YSLEER. The CDR3 sequence is 14 residues long. The DNA of the CDR3 is TGCGCCAGCAGCCAATCGACTCGGCAAGAGACCCAGTACTTC. It codes for CASSQSTRQETQYF.

The V and J genes are TRBV4-2 and TRBJ1-4; weak D call: TRBD1 (5 bases). Trimming took off 4 bases at V and 6 bases at J, with 15 bases between the two ends. Germline V gives CDR1 LGHNA, CDR2 YNFKEQ. The CDR3 is 15 residues long. This chain's CDR3 is CASSPLRGGDEKLFF. CDR3 nucleotides: TGTGCCAGCAGCCCCTTACGGGGGGGTGATGAAAAACTGTTTTTT.

The J gene is TRBJ1-2, the V gene TRBV7-8, with D tentatively TRBD1 (5 bases). This CDR3 spans 13 amino acids. Between the trimmed V and J ends, which lost 2 bases and 3 bases, there was a span of 7 bases. CDR1 is SGHVS, CDR2 FQNEAQ, per germline. CDR3 sequence reads: CASSLQGHYGYTF. The CDR3 DNA reads as TGTGCCAGCAGCTTACAGGGTCACTATGGCTACACCTTC.

The J gene is TRBJ1-2, the V gene TRBV5-4, with 9 bases that match TRBD1. Germline V gene data show CDR1 as SGHNT and CDR2 as YYREEE (reference sequence). This CDR3 contains 13 residues. V shed 4 bases and J 7 bases; nucleotides not matched to a gene: 5. The CDR3 loop is CASSKNRGLGYTF. Here the CDR3 DNA reads TGTGCCAGCAGCAAAAACAGGGGGCTTGGCTACACCTTC.

The gene calls are TRBV7-9 and TRBJ1-3; perhaps TRBD1 as D (5 bases). V was trimmed by 5 bases and J by 4 bases, leaving 15 bases between them. The germline V gene encodes CDR1 SEHNR and CDR2 FQNEAQ (reference sequence). This CDR3 contains 15 residues. Written as DNA, the CDR3 is TGTGCCAGCAGCCACCTCAGGGTTCCAGGAAACACCATATATTTT. Amino acid sequence: CASSHLRVPGNTIYF.

The chain uses TRBV29-1 and TRBJ2-3; tentative D call: TRBD2 (6 bases). The germline V gene encodes CDR1 SQVTM and CDR2 ANQGSEA. The CDR3 sequence is 15 residues long. The V end lost 4 bases, the J end lost 0 bases, and 14 bases lay between the germline ends. The CDR3 DNA is TGCAGCGTTGTATTAGCGGTTCCTAGCACAGATACGCAGTATTTT. Translation: CSVVLAVPSTDTQYF.